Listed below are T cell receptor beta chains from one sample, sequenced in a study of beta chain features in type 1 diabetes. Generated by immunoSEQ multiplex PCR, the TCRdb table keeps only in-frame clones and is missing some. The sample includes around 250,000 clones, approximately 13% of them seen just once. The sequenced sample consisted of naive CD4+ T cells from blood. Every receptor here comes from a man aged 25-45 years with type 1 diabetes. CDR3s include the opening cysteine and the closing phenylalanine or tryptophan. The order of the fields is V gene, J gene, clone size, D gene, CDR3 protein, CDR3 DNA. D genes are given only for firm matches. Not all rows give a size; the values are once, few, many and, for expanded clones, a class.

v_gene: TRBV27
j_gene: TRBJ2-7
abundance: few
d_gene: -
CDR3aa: CASSLMPRYEQYF
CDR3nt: TGTGCCAGCAGTTTAATGCCCAGATACGAGCAGTACTTC

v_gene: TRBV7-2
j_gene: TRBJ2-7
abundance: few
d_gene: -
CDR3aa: CASSLAETGKRGEQYF
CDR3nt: TGTGCCAGCAGCTTAGCTGAGACAGGAAAACGGGGCGAGCAGTACTTC

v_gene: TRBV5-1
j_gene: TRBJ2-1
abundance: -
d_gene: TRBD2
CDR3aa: CASSLRASGESYNEQFF
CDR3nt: TGCGCCAGCAGCTTGAGGGCTAGCGGGGAGTCCTACAATGAGCAGTTCTTC

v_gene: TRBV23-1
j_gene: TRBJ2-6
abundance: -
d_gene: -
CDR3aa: CASTEGGGKKGANVLTF
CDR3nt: TGCGCCAGCACCGAGGGAGGGGGTAAGAAAGGGGCCAACGTCCTGACTTTC

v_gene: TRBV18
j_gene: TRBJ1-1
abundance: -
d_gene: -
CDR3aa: CASSPGRDNTEAFF
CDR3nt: TGTGCCAGCTCACCGGGCAGGGATAACACTGAAGCTTTCTTT

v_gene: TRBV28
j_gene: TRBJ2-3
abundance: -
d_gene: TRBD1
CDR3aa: CASRSGQLGTDTQYF
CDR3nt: TGTGCCAGCAGATCGGGACAGCTAGGCACAGATACGCAGTATTTT

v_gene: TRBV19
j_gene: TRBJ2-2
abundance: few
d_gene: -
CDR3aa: CASGMDTGELFF
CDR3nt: TGTGCCAGCGGGATGGACACCGGGGAGCTGTTTTTT

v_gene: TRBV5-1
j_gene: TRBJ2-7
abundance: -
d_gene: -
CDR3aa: CASSLVAGQPYEQYF
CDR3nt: TGCGCCAGCAGCTTGGTGGCGGGGCAGCCCTACGAGCAGTACTTC

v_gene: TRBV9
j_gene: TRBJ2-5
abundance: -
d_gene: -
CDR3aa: CASSVVERETQYF
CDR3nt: TGTGCCAGCAGCGTAGTAGAGCGGGAGACCCAGTACTTC

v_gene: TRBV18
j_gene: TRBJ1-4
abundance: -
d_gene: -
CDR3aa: CASSPQEGAVEKLFF
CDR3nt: TGTGCCAGCTCACCCCAGGAAGGGGCGGTTGAAAAACTGTTTTTT